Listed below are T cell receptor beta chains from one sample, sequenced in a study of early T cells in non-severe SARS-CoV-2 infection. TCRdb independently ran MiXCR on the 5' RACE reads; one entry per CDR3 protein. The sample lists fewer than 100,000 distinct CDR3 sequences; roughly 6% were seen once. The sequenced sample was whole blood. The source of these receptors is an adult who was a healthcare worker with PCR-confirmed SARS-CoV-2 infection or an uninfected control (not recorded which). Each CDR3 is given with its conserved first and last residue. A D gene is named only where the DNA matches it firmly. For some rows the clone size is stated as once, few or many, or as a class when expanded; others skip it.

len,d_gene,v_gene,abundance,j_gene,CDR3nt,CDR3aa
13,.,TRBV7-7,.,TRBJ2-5,TGTGCCAGCAGCTTAGGGGTCTCGGAGACCCAGTACTTC,CASSLGVSETQYF
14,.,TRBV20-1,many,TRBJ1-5,TGCAGTGCTAGTCTGGGCCATAGCAATCAGCCCCAGCATTTT,CSASLGHSNQPQHF
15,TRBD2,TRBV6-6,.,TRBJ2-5,TGTGCCAGCGGTGAGAGCCCGGGGGGTCAAGAGACCCAGTACTTC,CASGESPGGQETQYF
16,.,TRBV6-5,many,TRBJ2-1,TGTGCCAGCAGACCACCGGGACTCCAGGCCGGCAATGAGCAGTTCTTC,CASRPPGLQAGNEQFF
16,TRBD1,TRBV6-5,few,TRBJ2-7,TGTGCCAGCAGTTACTCGGTCGGGGACAGCTCCTACGAGCAGTACTTC,CASSYSVGDSSYEQYF
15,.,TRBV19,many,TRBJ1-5,TGTGCCAGTAGTTCTTACAATGGGTGCAATCAGCCCCAGCATTTT,CASSSYNGCNQPQHF
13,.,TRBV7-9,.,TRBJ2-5,TGTGCCAGCAGCTTATACAATAAAGAGACCCAGTACTTC,CASSLYNKETQYF
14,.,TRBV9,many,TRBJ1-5,TGTGCCAGCAGCGTAGGGGATAGCAATCAGCCCCAGCATTTT,CASSVGDSNQPQHF
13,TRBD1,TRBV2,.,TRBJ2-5,TGTGCCAGCAGGATGACAGGGACGGAGACCCAGTACTTC,CASRMTGTETQYF
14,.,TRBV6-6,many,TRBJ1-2,TGTGCCAGCAGTTACTCGATGCTGCCCGGTGGCTACACCTTC,CASSYSMLPGGYTF
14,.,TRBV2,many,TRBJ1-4,TGTGCCAGCAGTGAATGGGTAAAGGCTGAAAAACTGTTTTTT,CASSEWVKAEKLFF
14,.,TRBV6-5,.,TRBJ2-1,TGTGCCAGCAGTTACTCGATTAGGGGCAATGAGCAGTTCTTC,CASSYSIRGNEQFF
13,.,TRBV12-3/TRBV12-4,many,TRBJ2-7,TGTGCCAGCAGTTTGGGTCCCTCCTACGAGCAGTACTTC,CASSLGPSYEQYF
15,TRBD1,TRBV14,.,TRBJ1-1,TGTGCCAGCAGCCAAGGGACAGGTTGGAACACTGAAGCTTTCTTT,CASSQGTGWNTEAFF
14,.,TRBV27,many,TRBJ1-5,TGTGCCAGTTCCAAGACTAATAGCAATCAGCCCCAGCATTTT,CASSKTNSNQPQHF
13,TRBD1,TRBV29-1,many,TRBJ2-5,TGCAGCAGCCGACAGGGGGTAGGAGAGACCCAGTACTTC,CSSRQGVGETQYF
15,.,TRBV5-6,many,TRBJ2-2,TGTGCCAGCAGCCCTGGGGTCGGGATACCCGGGGAGCTGTTTTTT,CASSPGVGIPGELFF
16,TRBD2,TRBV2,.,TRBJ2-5,TGTGCCAGCAGTTTGGAGCGGGGCGAACTCCAAGAGACCCAGTACTTC,CASSLERGELQETQYF
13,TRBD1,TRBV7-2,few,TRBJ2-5,TGTGCCAGCAGCGCCGACAGGGGAAGGACCCAGTACTTC,CASSADRGRTQYF
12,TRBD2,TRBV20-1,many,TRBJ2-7,TGCAGTGCGATTAGCGGGGGAGGCGAGCAGTACTTC,CSAISGGGEQYF
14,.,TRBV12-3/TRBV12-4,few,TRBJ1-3,TGTGCCGGAGGTACGGGACACAATCGAAACACCATATATTTT,CAGGTGHNRNTIYF
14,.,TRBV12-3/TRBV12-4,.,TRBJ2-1,TGTGCCAGCAGCAAAGGGAGCTCCTACAATGAGCAGTTCTTC,CASSKGSSYNEQFF
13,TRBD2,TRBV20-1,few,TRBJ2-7,TGCAGTGCTAGCCTCGGGGGGGCCGGCGAGCAGTACTTC,CSASLGGAGEQYF
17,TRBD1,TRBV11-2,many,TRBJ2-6,TGTGCCAGCAGCTTAGGACAGGGGGGCTCTGGGGCCAACGTCCTGACTTTC,CASSLGQGGSGANVLTF
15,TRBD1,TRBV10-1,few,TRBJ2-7,TGCGCCAGCAGTGAGTCGGGGACAGGGTTGGTCGAGCAGTACTTC,CASSESGTGLVEQYF
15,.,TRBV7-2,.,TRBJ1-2,TGTGCCAGCAGCTTGGACGGGCCGTCTAACTATGGCTACACCTTC,CASSLDGPSNYGYTF
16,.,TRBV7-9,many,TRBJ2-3,TGTGCCAGCAGCTCTCTCGACCCCCCACGGACAGATACGCAGTATTTT,CASSSLDPPRTDTQYF
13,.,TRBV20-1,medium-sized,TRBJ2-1,TGCAGTGCTAGTATCCAGGACTACAATGAGCAGTTCTTC,CSASIQDYNEQFF
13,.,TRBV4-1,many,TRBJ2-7,TGCGCCAGCAGCCAAGATCAAGGACAGAGGCAGTACTTC,CASSQDQGQRQYF
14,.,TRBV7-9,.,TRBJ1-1,TGTGCCAGCAGCTTAGGACAGATGAACACTGAAGCTTTCTTT,CASSLGQMNTEAFF
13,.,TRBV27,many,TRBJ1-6,TGTGCCAGCAGTTTAGGCATATTTTCACCCCTCCACTTT,CASSLGIFSPLHF
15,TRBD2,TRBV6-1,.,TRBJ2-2,TGTGCCAGCAGACTAGCGGGGGGGAACACCGGGGAGCTGTTTTTT,CASRLAGGNTGELFF
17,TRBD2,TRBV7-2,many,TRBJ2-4,TGTGCCAGCAGCTTCGGCCTAGCGGGAGGGCGACTTAACATTCAGTACTTC,CASSFGLAGGRLNIQYF
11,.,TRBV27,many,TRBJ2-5,TGTGCCAGTTCAAACGGGGGGACCCAGTACTTC,CASSNGGTQYF
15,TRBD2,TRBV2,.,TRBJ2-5,TGTGCCAACCAGGCGACTAGCGGGGTTCAAGAGACCCAGTACTTC,CANQATSGVQETQYF
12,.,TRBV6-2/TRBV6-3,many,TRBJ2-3,TGTGCCAGCAGTTACGTCCCGGATACGCAGTATTTT,CASSYVPDTQYF
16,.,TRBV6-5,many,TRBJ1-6,TGTGCCAGCAGTTACGGGCCAGGGCGCGATAATTCACCCCTCCACTTT,CASSYGPGRDNSPLHF
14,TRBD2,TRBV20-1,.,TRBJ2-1,TGCAGTGCGGATCAGCGGGGATTATACAATGAGCAGTTCTTC,CSADQRGLYNEQFF
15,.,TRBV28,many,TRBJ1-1,TGTGCCAGCAGGGGAACCGGGACAAAGAACACTGAAGCTTTCTTT,CASRGTGTKNTEAFF
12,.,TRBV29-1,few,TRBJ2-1,TGCAGCGCCTGGGAAGGGGGCAATGAGCAGTTCTTC,CSAWEGGNEQFF
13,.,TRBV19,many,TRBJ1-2,TGTGCCAGTAGTATCCTCTCTGGGGTTGGCTACACCTTC,CASSILSGVGYTF
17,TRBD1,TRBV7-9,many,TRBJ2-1,TGTGCCAGCAGCTTCGGTGGAGGACAGGGAAACTACAATGAGCAGTTCTTC,CASSFGGGQGNYNEQFF
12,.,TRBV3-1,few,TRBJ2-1,TGTGCCAGCAGGTCCTTAGTCAATGAGCAGTTCTTC,CASRSLVNEQFF
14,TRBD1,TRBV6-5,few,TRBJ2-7,TGTGCCAGCAGTTGGGGGACAGGGGCCGTTGAGCAGTACTTC,CASSWGTGAVEQYF